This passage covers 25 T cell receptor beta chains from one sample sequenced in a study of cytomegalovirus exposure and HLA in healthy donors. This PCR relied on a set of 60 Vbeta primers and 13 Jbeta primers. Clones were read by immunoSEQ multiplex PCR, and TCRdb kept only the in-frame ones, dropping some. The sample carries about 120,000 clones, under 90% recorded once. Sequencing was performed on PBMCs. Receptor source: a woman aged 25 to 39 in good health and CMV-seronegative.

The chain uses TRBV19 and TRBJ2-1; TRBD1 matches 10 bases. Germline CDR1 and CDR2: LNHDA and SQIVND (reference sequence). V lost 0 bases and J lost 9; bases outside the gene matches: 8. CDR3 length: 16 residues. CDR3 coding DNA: TGTGCCAGTAGTATAGATCTGGGGACAGGGGCTGTTGAGCAGTTCTTC. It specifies CASSIDLGTGAVEQFF.

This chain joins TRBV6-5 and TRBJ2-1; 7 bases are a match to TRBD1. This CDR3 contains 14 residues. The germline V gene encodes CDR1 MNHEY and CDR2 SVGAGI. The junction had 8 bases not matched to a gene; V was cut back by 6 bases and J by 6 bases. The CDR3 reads CASRGTALSNEQFF. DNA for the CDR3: TGTGCCAGCAGAGGGACAGCACTCTCCAATGAGCAGTTCTTC.

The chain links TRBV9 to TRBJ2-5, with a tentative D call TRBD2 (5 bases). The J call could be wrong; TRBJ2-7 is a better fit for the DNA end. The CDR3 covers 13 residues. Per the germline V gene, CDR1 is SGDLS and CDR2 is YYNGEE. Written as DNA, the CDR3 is TGTGCCAGCAGCGCGGACGGAGGCGGCGAGCAGTACTTC. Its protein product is CASSADGGGEQYF.

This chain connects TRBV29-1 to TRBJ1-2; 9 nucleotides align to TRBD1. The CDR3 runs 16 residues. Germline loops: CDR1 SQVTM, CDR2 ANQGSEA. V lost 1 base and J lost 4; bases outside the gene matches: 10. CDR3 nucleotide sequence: TGCAGCGTTGAAGGAGAGTGGGGACAGGGTGGCTATGGCTACACCTTC. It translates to CSVEGEWGQGGYGYTF.

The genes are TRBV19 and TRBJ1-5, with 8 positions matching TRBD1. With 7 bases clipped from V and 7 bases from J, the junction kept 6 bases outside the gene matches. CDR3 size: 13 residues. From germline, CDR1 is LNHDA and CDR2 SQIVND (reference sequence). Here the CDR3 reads CASTPDRVQPQHF. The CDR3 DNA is TGTGCCAGTACCCCGGACAGGGTCCAGCCCCAGCATTTT. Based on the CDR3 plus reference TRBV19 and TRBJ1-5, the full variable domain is DGGITQSPKYLFRKEGQNVTLSCEQNLNHDAMYWYRQDPGQGLRLIYYSQIVNDFQKGDIAEGYSVSREKKESFPLTVTSAQKNPTAFYLCASTPDRVQPQHFGDGTRLSIL.

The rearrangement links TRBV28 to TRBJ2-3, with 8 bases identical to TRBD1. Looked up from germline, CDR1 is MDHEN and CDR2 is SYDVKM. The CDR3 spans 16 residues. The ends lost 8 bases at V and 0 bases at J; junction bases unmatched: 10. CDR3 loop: CASLSGQGLSTDTQYF. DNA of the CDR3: TGTGCCAGCTTAAGTGGACAGGGTCTTAGCACAGATACGCAGTATTTT.

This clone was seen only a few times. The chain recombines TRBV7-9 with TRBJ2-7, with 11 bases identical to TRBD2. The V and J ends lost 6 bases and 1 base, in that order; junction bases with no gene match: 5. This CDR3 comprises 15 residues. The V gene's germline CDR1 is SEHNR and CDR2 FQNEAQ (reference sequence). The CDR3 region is CASRRTSGSSYEQYF. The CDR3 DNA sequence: TGTGCCAGCAGACGTACTAGCGGGAGTTCCTACGAGCAGTACTTC.

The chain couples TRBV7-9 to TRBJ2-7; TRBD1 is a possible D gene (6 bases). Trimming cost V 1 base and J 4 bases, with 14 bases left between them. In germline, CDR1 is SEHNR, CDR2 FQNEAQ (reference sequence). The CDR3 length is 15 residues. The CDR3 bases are TGTGCCAGCAGCTTAGAGACCGCCACAGGGTACGAGCAGTACTTC. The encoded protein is CASSLETATGYEQYF.

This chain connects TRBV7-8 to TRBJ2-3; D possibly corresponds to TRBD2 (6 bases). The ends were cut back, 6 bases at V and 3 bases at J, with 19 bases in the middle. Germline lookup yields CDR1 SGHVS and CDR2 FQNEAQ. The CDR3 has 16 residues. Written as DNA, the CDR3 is TGTGCCAGCAGGGCGTTTGGCGGGACTCTGACAGATACGCAGTATTTT. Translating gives CASRAFGGTLTDTQYF.

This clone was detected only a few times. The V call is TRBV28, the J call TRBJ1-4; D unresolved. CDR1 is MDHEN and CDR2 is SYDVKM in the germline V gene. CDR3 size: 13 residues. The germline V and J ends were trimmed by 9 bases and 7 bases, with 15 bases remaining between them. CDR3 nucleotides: TGTGCCAGTTACCGGACGGGGAGTGAAAAACTGTTTTTT. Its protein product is CASYRTGSEKLFF. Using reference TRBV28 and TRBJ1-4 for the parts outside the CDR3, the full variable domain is DVKVTQSSRYLVKRTGEKVFLECVQDMDHENMFWYRQDPGLGLRLIYFSYDVKMKEKGDIPEGYSVSREKKERFSLILESASTNQTSMYLCASYRTGSEKLFFGSGTQLSVL.

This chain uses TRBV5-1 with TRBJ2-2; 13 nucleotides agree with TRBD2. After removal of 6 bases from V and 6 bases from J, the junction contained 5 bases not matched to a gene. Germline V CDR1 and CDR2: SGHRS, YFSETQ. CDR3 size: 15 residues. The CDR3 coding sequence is TGCGCCAGCACCGGACTAGCGGGAGTACCCGGGGAGCTGTTTTTT. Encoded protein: CASTGLAGVPGELFF.

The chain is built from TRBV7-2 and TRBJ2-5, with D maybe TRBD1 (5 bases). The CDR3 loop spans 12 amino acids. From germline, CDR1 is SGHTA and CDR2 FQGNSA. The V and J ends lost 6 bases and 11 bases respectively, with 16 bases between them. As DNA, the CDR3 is TGTGCCAGCAGGAAAGGGGCAGGAGAGCAGTACTTC. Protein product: CASRKGAGEQYF.

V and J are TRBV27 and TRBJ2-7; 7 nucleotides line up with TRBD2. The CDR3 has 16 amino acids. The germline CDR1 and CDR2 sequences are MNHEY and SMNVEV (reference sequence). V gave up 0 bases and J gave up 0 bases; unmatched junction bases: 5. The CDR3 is CASSLSLAVSSYEQYF. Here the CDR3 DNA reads TGTGCCAGCAGTTTATCCCTAGCGGTGTCCTCCTACGAGCAGTACTTC.

CDR3 coding DNA: TGTGCCAGCAGCTATGGGACTAGCGGCACTAAACGCTACGAGCAGTACTTC. Protein product: CASSYGTSGTKRYEQYF. This chain links TRBV7-2 with TRBJ2-7; 11 bases fit TRBD2. V shed 4 bases, J shed 3 bases, and the junction held 11 bases outside the gene matches. Per germline, CDR1 SGHTA and CDR2 FQGNSA. This CDR3 region has 17 residues.

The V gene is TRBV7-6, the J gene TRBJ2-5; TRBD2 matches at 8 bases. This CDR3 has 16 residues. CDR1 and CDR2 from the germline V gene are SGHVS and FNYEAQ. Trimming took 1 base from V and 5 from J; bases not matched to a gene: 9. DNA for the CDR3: TGTGCCAGCAGCTTAGTAATGACTAGCGCTACGGAGACCCAGTACTTC. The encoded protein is CASSLVMTSATETQYF.

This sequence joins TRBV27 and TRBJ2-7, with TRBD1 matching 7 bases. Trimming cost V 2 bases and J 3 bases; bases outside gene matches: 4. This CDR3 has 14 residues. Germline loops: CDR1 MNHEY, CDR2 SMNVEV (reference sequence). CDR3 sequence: CASSLRWDSYEQYF. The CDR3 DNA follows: TGTGCCAGCAGTTTAAGGTGGGACAGCTACGAGCAGTACTTC.

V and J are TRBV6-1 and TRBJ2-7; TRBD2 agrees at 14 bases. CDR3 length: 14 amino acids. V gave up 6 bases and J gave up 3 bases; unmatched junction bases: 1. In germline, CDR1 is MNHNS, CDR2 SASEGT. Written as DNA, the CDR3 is TGTGCCAGCAGGGGACTAGCGGGAGACTACGAGCAGTACTTC. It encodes CASRGLAGDYEQYF.

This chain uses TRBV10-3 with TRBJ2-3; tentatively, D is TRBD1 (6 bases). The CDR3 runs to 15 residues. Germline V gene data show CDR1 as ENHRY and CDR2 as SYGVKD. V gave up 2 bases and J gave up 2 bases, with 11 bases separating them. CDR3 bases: TGTGCCATCAGTGAGGGGCAGGGGAACACAGATACGCAGTATTTT. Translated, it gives CAISEGQGNTDTQYF.

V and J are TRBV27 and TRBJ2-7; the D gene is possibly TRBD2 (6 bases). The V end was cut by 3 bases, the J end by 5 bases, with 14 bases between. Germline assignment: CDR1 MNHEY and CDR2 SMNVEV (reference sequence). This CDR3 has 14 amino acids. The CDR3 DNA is TGTGCCAGCAGTTTGCGGGACCCCGAGGACGAGCAGTACTTC. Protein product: CASSLRDPEDEQYF.

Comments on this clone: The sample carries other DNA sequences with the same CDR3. CDR3 residues: CASSLPGTGVNEKLFF. The CDR3 bases are TGTGCCAGCAGTTTGCCGGGGACAGGGGTTAATGAAAAACTGTTTTTT. V gene TRBV28 combines with J gene TRBJ1-4; 10 bases align to TRBD1. This CDR3 region has 16 residues. Losses at the gene ends were 3 bases for V and 4 bases for J; bases not matched to a gene: 5. Germline V gene lookup returns CDR1 MDHEN and CDR2 SYDVKM.

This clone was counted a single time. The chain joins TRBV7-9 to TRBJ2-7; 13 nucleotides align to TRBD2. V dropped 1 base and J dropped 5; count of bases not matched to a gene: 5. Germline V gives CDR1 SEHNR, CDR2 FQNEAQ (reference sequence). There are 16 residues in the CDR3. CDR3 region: CASSLDSGLAGDEQYF. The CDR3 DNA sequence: TGTGCCAGCAGCTTAGATAGCGGACTAGCGGGGGACGAGCAGTACTTC.

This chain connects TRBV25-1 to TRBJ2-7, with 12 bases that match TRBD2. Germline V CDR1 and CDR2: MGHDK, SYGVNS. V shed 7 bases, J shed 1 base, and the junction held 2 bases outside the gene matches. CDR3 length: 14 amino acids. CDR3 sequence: CASKGLAGSYEQYF. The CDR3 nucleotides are TGTGCCAGCAAGGGACTAGCGGGTTCCTACGAGCAGTACTTC.

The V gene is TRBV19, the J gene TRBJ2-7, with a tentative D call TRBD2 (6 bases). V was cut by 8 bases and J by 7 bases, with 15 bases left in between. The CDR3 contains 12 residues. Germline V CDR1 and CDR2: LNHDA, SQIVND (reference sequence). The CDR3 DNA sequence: TGTGCCAGTGTAGGCCTAGCGAAGGAGCAGTACTTC. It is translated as CASVGLAKEQYF. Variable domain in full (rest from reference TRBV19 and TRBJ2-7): DGGITQSPKYLFRKEGQNVTLSCEQNLNHDAMYWYRQDPGQGLRLIYYSQIVNDFQKGDIAEGYSVSREKKESFPLTVTSAQKNPTAFYLCASVGLAKEQYFGPGTRLTVT.

In DNA, the CDR3 is TGTGCCAGCAGTCCCCTGGGGGCCACGAACACTGAAGCTTTCTTT. Translated, it gives CASSPLGATNTEAFF. This chain links TRBV27 with TRBJ1-1; D is perhaps TRBD1 (6 bases). Germline V CDR1 and CDR2: MNHEY, SMNVEV (reference sequence). The CDR3 spans 15 residues. The ends were cut back, 5 bases at V and 1 base at J, with 14 bases in the middle.

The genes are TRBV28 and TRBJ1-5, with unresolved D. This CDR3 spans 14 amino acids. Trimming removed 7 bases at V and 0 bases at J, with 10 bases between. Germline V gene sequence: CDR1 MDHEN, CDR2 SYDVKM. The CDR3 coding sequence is TGTGCCAGCAAGACACTTTATAGCAATCAGCCCCAGCATTTT. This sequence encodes CASKTLYSNQPQHF.